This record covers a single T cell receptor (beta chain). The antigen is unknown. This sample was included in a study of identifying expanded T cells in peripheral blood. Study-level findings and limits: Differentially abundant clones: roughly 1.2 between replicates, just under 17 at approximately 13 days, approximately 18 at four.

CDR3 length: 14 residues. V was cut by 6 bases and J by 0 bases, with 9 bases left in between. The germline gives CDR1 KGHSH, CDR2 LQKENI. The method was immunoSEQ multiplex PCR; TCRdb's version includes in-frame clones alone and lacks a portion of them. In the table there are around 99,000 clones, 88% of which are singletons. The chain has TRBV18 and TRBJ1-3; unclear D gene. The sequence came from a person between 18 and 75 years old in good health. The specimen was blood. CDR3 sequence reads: CASSDMRSGNTIYF. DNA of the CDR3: TGTGCCAGCTCCGACATGCGCTCTGGAAACACCATATATTTT.